This T cell receptor (beta chain) is drawn from a study of T cells in localized non-small cell lung cancer. Trimming pared 4 bases from V and 2 bases from J, leaving 8 bases between. Germline loops: CDR1 SGHDN, CDR2 FVKESK. The length of the CDR3 is 13 residues. Sequencing was performed with immunoSEQ multiplex PCR; in TCRdb, only in-frame clones are kept and a portion is missing. Here the sample spans approximately 17,000 clones, over 75% being singletons. The rearrangement uses TRBV14 and TRBJ1-1; D ambiguous. The sample in question was peripheral blood, obtained before any cancer treatment. The receptor comes from a male donor aged 60 or over with stage I lung adenocarcinoma. CDR3 nucleotide sequence: TGTGCCAGCAGCCCCAGAAGAAACACTGAAGCTTTCTTT. It translates to CASSPRRNTEAFF.